This T cell receptor beta chain was sequenced during a study of T cell repertoires in cytomegalovirus infection. Study-level information: Both recently identified HLA-C-restricted and well-studied HLA-B-restricted CMV epitopes were used in the study. Evidence of both CMV infection and a matching HLA type came from public TCR beta signatures.

Turning to this clonotype: Antigen unknown.

In TCRdb, the reads were re-called with MiXCR into one record per CDR3 protein. The sample carries approximately 470,000 distinct CDR3 sequences, approximately 46% recorded once. Study findings and constraints: HLA-C-restricted CMV-specific TCR beta clonotypes were dominant in the ex vivo response.

The clonotype was recovered from a human donor in good health (CMV status not recorded). Some clones in this sample may be carry-over from other donors' samples. The specimen was cultured PBMCs, collected from culture after CMV antigen stimulation.

The CDR3 loop reads CASSSQASGNNQPQHF. The DNA for the CDR3 is TGTGCCAGCAGTTCCCAGGCCTCAGGGAACAATCAGCCCCAGCATTTT. The chain links TRBV27 to TRBJ1-5; weak D call: TRBD1 (5 bases). Germline loops: CDR1 MNHEY, CDR2 SMNVEV (reference sequence). V lost 4 bases and J 3 bases, leaving 16 bases between the germline ends. The CDR3 length is 16 residues.